This T cell receptor beta chain appears in the sequencing data of a study of T cells after yellow fever vaccination. Study background: Any fraction with a low cell number was prepared using SMART-Seq v4 Ultra Low Input.

This clonotype was counted only a few times. CDR3 length: 16 residues. V lost 0 bases and J 4 bases, leaving 15 bases between the germline ends. Germline CDR1 is LGHNT and CDR2 is FRNRAP. TCRdb reprocessed the 5' RACE reads with MiXCR, giving one entry per CDR3 protein. The sample yields approximately 260,000 distinct CDR3 sequences, around 5.3% seen once. The clonotype originates from a man between 18 and 35 years old who received the YFV17D yellow fever vaccine. Material: CD4+ T cells sorted from PBMCs, obtained on the day of the yellow fever booster vaccination. The V and J genes are TRBV12-5 and TRBJ2-5; D ambiguous. The CDR3 is CASGLVLSGYLETQYF. CDR3 in DNA: TGTGCTAGTGGTTTGGTACTATCAGGATATCTAGAGACCCAGTACTTC.